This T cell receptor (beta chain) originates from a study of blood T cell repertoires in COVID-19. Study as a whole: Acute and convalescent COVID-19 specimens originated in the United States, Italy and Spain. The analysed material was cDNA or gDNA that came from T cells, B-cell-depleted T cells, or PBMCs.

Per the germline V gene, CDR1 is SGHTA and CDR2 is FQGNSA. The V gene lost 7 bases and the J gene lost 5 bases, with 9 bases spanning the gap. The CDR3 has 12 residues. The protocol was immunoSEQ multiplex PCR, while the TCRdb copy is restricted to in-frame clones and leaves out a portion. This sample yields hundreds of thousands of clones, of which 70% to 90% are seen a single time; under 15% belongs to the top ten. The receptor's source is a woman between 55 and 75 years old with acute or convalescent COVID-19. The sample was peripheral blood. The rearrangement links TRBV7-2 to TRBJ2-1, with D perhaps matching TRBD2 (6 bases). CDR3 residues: CASKLANNEQFF. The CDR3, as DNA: TGTGCCAGCAAGCTAGCGAACAATGAGCAGTTCTTC.